Given below is one TCR beta chain in context. What this receptor recognizes is not known. The input lacks base qualities; no much larger clone sits a single base away. The data were obtained in a study of radiation and T cells in renal cell carcinoma (dated by TCRdb to about 2020). Concerning the study at large: Samples came from a clinical trial, in which primary renal cell carcinomas received 15 Gy stereotactic body radiation therapy followed by nephrectomy 4 weeks later. In total, roughly 52 samples, comprising around 26 tumors and roughly 27 peripheral blood samples, were subjected to TCR beta sequencing. Across all 50 or so samples, 4 million or so unique CDR3 nucleotide sequences encoding 2,658,974 unique CDR3 amino acid sequences were identified. Findings and caveats that apply to the study as a whole: Blood repertoire dynamics were not followed beyond 4 weeks after treatment. The single-armed trial design could not address effects of radiation dose or scheduling on the TCR repertoire. Top tumor clonotypes rose in blood from baseline to 2 weeks post-radiation, then contracted by 4 weeks, suggesting transient expansion of tumor-resident clones. Because pretreatment tumor biopsies were not available, the study could not determine whether clonotypes were already present within the tumor at baseline.

What this sample's time point label stands for: baseline pretreatment blood. The treatment or condition label, read with the paper, signifies: 15 Gy SBRT to primary tumor, nephrectomy 4 weeks later. To follow tumor-enriched clonotypes, serial peripheral blood was collected from radiation-treated patients at baseline and at 2 weeks and 4 weeks after SBRT. Every patient's renal cell carcinoma showed clear cell pathology. Genomic DNA for TCR sequencing was prepared using the QIAamp DNA Blood Mini Kit (Qiagen). Samples were included in the analyses only if all quality control checks were passed. From the cysteine up to the phenylalanine, the CDR3 has a length of 15 residues. Kept here is only the CDR3 DNA, which spans 45 bases and is read in frame from base 1. As encoded in the germline V gene, CDR1 is MNHNS while CDR2 is SASEGT. V is clipped by 6 bases and J by 0 bases, and the sequence between their germline boundaries is 11 bases long.

TCR beta libraries were generated from genomic DNA with the immunoSEQ kit, following the manufacturer's recommendations. To prepare libraries, a first multiplex PCR with proprietary primers was run, followed by a second PCR that added unique barcodes, and a bead cleanup was done after each round. Each sample batch included a kit-provided positive control reaction and a negative control reaction. The final libraries underwent checking on an Agilent 4200 TapeStation D1000 ScreenTape, volumetric pooling, and quantification by qPCR. Sequencing was performed on an Illumina NextSeq500 using a MidOutput 150-cycle cartridge, with 156 Read1 cycles, 15 Index1 cycles, and the kit custom primers. The pooled library was loaded at 0.95 to 1 pM, with a roughly 20% PhiX control spiked in. The paper's data handling went like this. Vendor-processed data were analyzed in R, and a clonotype was defined as all T cells sharing the same CDR3 nucleotide sequence. In the clone abundance analyses, frequencies in each sample were normalized to that sample's 10,000 most abundant clones. Before analysis, public T cell clones were removed, and these numbered fewer than five per sample on average. Tumor-enriched clonotypes and baseline blood-enriched clonotypes were defined as those with an abundance difference of at least 32-fold between compartments. A beta-binomial differential abundance model was used to identify clonotypes that were expanded or contracted between blood time points. Tumor-blood repertoire similarity was measured with the Baroni-Urbani and Buser coefficient, and group comparisons used two-tailed Wilcoxon tests in R. Imported from immuneACCESS, the table was reduced by TCRdb to in-frame sequences with V and J called. These copies leave out some clones; in studies compared against another copy, an unresolved V gene accounts for under half, and the cause of the remainder is not known. V and J calls and clone size are copied from that table; D and trimming were computed from the DNA. The sample includes 70,000 to 95,000 clones, with approximately 80% observed a single time. The top ten clones comprise roughly 7% of the sample.

This receptor chain uses TRBV6-1 and TRBJ2-2, with no confidently assigned D gene. Sequenced here: blood, sampled from a patient whose treatment included radiotherapy and nephrectomy. The clonotype comes from a man aged 60-69 years with renal cell carcinoma. DNA sequence: TGTGCCAGCAGCTTAGTTGGTACGAACACCGGGGAGCTGTTTTTT. Its protein reads: CASSLVGTNTGELFF.